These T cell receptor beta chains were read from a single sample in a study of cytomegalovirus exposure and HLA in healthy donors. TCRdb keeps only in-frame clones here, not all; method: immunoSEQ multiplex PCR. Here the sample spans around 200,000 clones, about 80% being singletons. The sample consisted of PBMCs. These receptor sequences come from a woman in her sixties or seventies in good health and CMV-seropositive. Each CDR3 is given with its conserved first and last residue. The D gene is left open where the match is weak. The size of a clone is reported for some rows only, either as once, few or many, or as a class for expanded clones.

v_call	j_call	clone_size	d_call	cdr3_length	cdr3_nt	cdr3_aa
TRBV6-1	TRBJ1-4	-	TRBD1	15	TGTGCCAGCAGGGTGGGGACAGCAACTAATGAAAAACTGTTTTTT	CASRVGTATNEKLFF
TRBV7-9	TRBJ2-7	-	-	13	TGTGCCAGCAGCCCGGGGGTTGACTACGAGCAGTACTTC	CASSPGVDYEQYF
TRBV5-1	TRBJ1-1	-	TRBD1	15	TGCGCCAGCAGCTTAGGGACAGCGATGAACACTGAAGCTTTCTTT	CASSLGTAMNTEAFF
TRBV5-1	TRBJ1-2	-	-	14	TGCGCCAGCAGCTCCCTGGGAGGCCCCGTGGACCTTTCCTTC	CASSSLGGPVDLSF
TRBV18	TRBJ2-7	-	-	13	TGTGCCAGCTCCCTTCAGGAGGGGTACGAGCAGTACTTC	CASSLQEGYEQYF
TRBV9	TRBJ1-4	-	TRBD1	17	TGTGCCAGCAGCGTATCAAGAGGGGGACAGTTAAATGAAAAACTGTTTTTT	CASSVSRGGQLNEKLFF
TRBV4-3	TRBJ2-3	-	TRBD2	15	TGCGCCAGCAGCCTGGGGGGGGGTTTCACAGATACGCAGTATTTT	CASSLGGGFTDTQYF
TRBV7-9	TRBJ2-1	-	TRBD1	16	TGTGCCAGCAGCTTAGAATATCAGGGACAGGCCAATGAGCAGTTCTTC	CASSLEYQGQANEQFF
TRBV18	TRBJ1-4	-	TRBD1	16	TGTGCCAGCTCACCACGCCAAACAGGGGTTAATGAAAAACTGTTTTTT	CASSPRQTGVNEKLFF
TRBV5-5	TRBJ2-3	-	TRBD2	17	TGTGCCAGCAGCTTCGGGGACCTAGCGGCTAGCACAGATACGCAGTATTTT	CASSFGDLAASTDTQYF
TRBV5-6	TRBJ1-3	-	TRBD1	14	TGTGCCAGCAGCTTCGACAGGGGGAGTAACACCATATATTTT	CASSFDRGSNTIYF
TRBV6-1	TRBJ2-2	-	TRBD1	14	TGTGCCAGCATCGACAGGGGACAGAGCGGGGAGCTGTTTTTT	CASIDRGQSGELFF
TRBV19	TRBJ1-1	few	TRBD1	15	TGTGCCAGTTTAGGGACAGGGGGTTCGAACACTGAAGCTTTCTTT	CASLGTGGSNTEAFF
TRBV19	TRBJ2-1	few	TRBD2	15	TGTGCCAGTAGCCCCGACAGCGGGGGGACATCCGTGCAGTTCTTC	CASSPDSGGTSVQFF
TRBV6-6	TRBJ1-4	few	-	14	TGTGCCAGCAGTTACCGGGGGACTAATGAAAAACTGTTTTTT	CASSYRGTNEKLFF
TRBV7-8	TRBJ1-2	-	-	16	TGTGCCAGCAGCTCCCAAAGCGGGGAGCCGGGCTTGGGCTACACCTTC	CASSSQSGEPGLGYTF
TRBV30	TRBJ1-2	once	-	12	TGTGCCTGGACGATGCAGGGCGAGGGCTACACCTTC	CAWTMQGEGYTF
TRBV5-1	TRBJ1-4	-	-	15	TGCGCCAGCAGCTTGGCGAACAGGGCGACTGAAAAACTGTTTTTT	CASSLANRATEKLFF
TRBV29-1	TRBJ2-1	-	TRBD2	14	TGCAGCGTTGAATCTAGCGGGGCCTACAATGAGCAGTTCTTC	CSVESSGAYNEQFF
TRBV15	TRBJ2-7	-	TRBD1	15	TGTGCCACCAGCGCAGCCGGGACAGGGTCCTACGAGCAGTACTTC	CATSAAGTGSYEQYF
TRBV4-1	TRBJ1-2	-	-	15	TGCGCCAGCAGCCAAGCGAGCGGACAGAACTATGGCTACACCTTC	CASSQASGQNYGYTF
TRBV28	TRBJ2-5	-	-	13	TGTGCCAGCAGTCCCTCGGACGGGGGGACCCAGTACTTC	CASSPSDGGTQYF
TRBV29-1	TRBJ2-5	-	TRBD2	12	TGCAGCGTCCGGGGGGTGTGGGAGACCCAGTACTTC	CSVRGVWETQYF
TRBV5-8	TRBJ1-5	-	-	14	TGTGCCAGCAGCCCCGGGGGATTGCATCAGCCCCAGCATTTT	CASSPGGLHQPQHF
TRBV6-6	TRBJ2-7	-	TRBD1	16	TGTGCCAGCAGTCACGACCCTTCCCGGGACAGCTACGAGCAGTACTTC	CASSHDPSRDSYEQYF
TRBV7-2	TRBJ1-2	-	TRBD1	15	TGTGCCAGCACCCCCCCCAATGACAGGGGTGGTGGCTACACCTTC	CASTPPNDRGGGYTF
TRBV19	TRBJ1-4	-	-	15	TGTGCCAGTAGTATAAAGAGGGGGATGAATGAAAAACTGTTTTTT	CASSIKRGMNEKLFF
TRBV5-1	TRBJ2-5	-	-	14	TGCGCCAGCAGCTTGGTTGGGAGGCAAGAGACCCAGTACTTC	CASSLVGRQETQYF
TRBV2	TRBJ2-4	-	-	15	TGTGCCAGCAGTGAGAAGGGGCCAGGCAAAAACATTCAGTACTTC	CASSEKGPGKNIQYF
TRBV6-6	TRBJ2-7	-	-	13	TGTGCCAGCAGTCCGGACACTTCCTACGAGCAGTACTTC	CASSPDTSYEQYF
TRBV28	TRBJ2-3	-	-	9	TGTGGGGCGGGGGATACGCAGTATTTT	CGAGDTQYF
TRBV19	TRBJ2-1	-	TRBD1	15	TGTGCCAGTAGTATCGGGACAGGGGATTTCAATGAGCAGTTCTTC	CASSIGTGDFNEQFF
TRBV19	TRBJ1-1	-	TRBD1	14	TGTGCCAGTAGTAGCGACAGGGGGCCCACTGAAGCTTTCTTT	CASSSDRGPTEAFF
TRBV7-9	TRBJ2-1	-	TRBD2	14	TGTGCCAGCAGCCCAGAACGGTCGGGAGGGCCTCTGTTCTTC	CASSPERSGGPLFF
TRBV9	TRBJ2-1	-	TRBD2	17	TGTGCCAGCAGCGTAGGGGGCGGGAGCAGCTCCTACAATGAGCAGTTCTTC	CASSVGGGSSSYNEQFF
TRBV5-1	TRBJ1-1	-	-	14	TGCGCCAGCAGCCCAAGGACAGAGAACACTGAAGCTTTCTTT	CASSPRTENTEAFF
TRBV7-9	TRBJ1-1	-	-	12	TGTGCCAGCAGCTTAGTTGTCGCTGAAGCTTTCTTT	CASSLVVAEAFF
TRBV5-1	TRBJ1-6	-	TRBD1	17	TGCGCCAGCAGCCTGAACCCGGGACAGGGCATTCATTCACCCCTCCACTTT	CASSLNPGQGIHSPLHF
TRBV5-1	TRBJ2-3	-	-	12	TGCGCCAGCAGCCAGAGCACAGATACGCAGTATTTT	CASSQSTDTQYF
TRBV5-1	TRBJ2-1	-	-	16	TGCGCCAGCAGCTTGGGGCAGGGTCTAATCTACAATGAGCAGTTCTTC	CASSLGQGLIYNEQFF
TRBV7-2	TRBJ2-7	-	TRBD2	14	TGTGCCAGCAGCTCCGGGACTAGCGGATCCGAGCAGTACTTC	CASSSGTSGSEQYF